This T cell receptor (beta chain) is from a study of T cell responses to AZD1222 COVID-19 vaccine. Generated by immunoSEQ multiplex PCR, the TCRdb table keeps only in-frame clones and is missing some. The sample records 100,000 to 150,000 clones, about nine tenths being singletons. Concerning this clone: Its antigen is currently unknown.

Findings and caveats of the study: Among those given AZD1222, only five to seven were seropositive at baseline.

Sequenced material: peripheral blood, taken on day 0 of MenACWY control vaccination. This sequence originates from an adult in good health.

CDR3 amino acids: CASSPDTKETQYF. DNA for the CDR3: TGTGCCAGCTCACCTGACACTAAAGAGACCCAGTACTTC. The chain has TRBV18 and TRBJ2-5, with no clear D. V was shortened by 3 bases and J by 3 bases, with 8 bases between the two germline ends. The CDR3 sequence is 13 residues long. Germline lookup yields CDR1 KGHSH and CDR2 LQKENI.